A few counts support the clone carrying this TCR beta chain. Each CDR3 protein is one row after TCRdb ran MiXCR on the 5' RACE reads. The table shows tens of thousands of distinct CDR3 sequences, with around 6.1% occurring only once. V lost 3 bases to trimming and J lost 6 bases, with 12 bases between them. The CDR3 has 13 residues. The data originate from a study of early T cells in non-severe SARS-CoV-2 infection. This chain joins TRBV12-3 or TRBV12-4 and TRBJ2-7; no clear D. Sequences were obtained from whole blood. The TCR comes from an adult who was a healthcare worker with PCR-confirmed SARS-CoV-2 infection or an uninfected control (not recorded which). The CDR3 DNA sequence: TGTGCCAGCAGTTTCCGGACCTTCGGCGAGCAGTACTTC. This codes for CASSFRTFGEQYF.